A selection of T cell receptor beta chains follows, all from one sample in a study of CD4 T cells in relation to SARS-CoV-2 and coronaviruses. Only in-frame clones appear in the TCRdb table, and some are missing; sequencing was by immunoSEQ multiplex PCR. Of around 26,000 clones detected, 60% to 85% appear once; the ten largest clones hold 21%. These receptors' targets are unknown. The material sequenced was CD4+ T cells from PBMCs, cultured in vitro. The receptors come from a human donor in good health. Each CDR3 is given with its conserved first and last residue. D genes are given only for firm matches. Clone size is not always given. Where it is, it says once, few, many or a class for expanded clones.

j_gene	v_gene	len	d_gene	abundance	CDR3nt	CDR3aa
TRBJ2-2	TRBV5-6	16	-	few	TGTGCCAGCAGCCCGTTCTTAGCGGCGAACACCGGGGAGCTGTTTTTT	CASSPFLAANTGELFF
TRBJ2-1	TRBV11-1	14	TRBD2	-	TGTGCCAGCAGCTTTCGGGAGGGAGAGTATGAGCAGTTCTTC	CASSFREGEYEQFF
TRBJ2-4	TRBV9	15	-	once	TGTGCCAGCAGCCCCAGGGGCTCTAGGGCGGACATTCAGTACTTC	CASSPRGSRADIQYF
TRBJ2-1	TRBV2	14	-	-	TGTGCCAGCAGTGAAGAAGGGGTCCTCAATGAGCAGTTCTTC	CASSEEGVLNEQFF
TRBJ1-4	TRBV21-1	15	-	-	TGTGCCAGCAGCAAAGCACAGACGGCTAATGAAAAACTGTTTTTT	CASSKAQTANEKLFF
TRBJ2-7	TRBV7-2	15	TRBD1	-	TGTGCCAGCAGCTTATGGGGACAGGGCTCCTACGAGCAGTACTTC	CASSLWGQGSYEQYF
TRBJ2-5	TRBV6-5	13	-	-	TGTGCCAGCAGTTACCGCACTGAAGAGACCCAGTACTTC	CASSYRTEETQYF
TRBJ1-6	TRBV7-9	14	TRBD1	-	TGTGCCAGCAGCTCGGGACAGCTGGTTTCACCCCTCCACTTT	CASSSGQLVSPLHF
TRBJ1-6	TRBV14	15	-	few	TGTGCCAGCAGCCAAGACCCAGGGGTCGATTCACCCCTCCACTTT	CASSQDPGVDSPLHF
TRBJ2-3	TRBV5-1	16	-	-	TGCGCCAGCAGCCGTTGGGACACCACGGAGGGAGATACGCAGTATTTT	CASSRWDTTEGDTQYF
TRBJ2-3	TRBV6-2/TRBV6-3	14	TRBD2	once	TGTGCCAGCAGCCGGACTAGCGGCACAGATACGCAGTATTTT	CASSRTSGTDTQYF
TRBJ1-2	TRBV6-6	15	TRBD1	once	TGTGCCAGCAGTTACTCGGACAGGGGTGACTATGGCTACACCTTC	CASSYSDRGDYGYTF
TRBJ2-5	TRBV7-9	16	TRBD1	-	TGTGCCAGCAGCCCTCGGGACAGGGGAGTCCAAGAGACCCAGTACTTC	CASSPRDRGVQETQYF
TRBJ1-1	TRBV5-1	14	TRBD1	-	TGCGCCAGCAGTTTACAGGGGGCGCCTCCTGAAGCTTTCTTT	CASSLQGAPPEAFF
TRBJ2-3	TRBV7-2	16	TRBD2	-	TGTGCCAGCAGCTTGGAGGGAGGGCCCGTCACAGATACGCAGTATTTT	CASSLEGGPVTDTQYF
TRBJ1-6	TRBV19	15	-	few	TGTGCCAGTAGTATAGATACAGGGTTGAATTCACCCCTCCACTTT	CASSIDTGLNSPLHF
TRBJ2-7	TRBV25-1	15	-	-	TGTGCCAGCAGTGAATCCCCAGGGTCCTCCTACGAGCAGTACTTC	CASSESPGSSYEQYF
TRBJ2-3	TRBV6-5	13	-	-	TGTGCCAGCAGCCTCCATATACTGGATACGCAGTATTTT	CASSLHILDTQYF
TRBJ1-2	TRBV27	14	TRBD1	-	TGTGCCAGCAGTTACCGGGACAGCCGAGATGGCTACACCTTC	CASSYRDSRDGYTF
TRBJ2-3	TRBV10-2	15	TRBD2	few	TGCGCCAGCACCCTCGAGTTAGCGGGGGGGGATACGCAGTATTTT	CASTLELAGGDTQYF
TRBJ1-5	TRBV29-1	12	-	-	TGCAGCGCCGGGGACGACAATCAGCCCCAGCATTTT	CSAGDDNQPQHF
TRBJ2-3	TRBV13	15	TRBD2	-	TGTGCCAGCAGCTTAGAGGCGGGGGGCACAGATACGCAGTATTTT	CASSLEAGGTDTQYF
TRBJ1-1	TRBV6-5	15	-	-	TGTGCCAGCAGTTCTGGGGGCCACATGAACACTGAAGCTTTCTTT	CASSSGGHMNTEAFF
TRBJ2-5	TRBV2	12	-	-	TGTGCCAGCATGGAAGGTCAAGAGACCCAGTACTTC	CASMEGQETQYF
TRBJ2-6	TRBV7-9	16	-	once	TGTGCCAGCAGCTTAGTTTTTGGAAGGGGGGCCAACGTCCTGACTTTC	CASSLVFGRGANVLTF
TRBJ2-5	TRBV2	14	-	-	TGTGCCAGCAGTTCAACAGGAGGCCGAGAGACCCAGTACTTC	CASSSTGGRETQYF
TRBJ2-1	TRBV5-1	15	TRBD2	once	TGCGCCAGCAGCGGGGGGACTAGCGGGACGAATGAGCAGTTCTTC	CASSGGTSGTNEQFF
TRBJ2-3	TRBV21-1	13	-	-	TGTGCCGGCCGGGACAGGGTCACAGATACGCAGTATTTT	CAGRDRVTDTQYF
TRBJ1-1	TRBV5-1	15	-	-	TGCGCCAGCAGCTTGACAGGGTTAGTTGACACTGAAGCTTTCTTT	CASSLTGLVDTEAFF
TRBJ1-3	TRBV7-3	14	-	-	TGTGCCAGCAGCCCCCAGCCCTCTGGAAACACCATATATTTT	CASSPQPSGNTIYF
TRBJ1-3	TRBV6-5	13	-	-	TGTGCCAGCAGAGGGTTTACCGGAAACACCATATATTTT	CASRGFTGNTIYF
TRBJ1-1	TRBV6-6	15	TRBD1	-	TGTGCCAGCAGTAGAGGACAGGGTAGAAGCACTGAAGCTTTCTTT	CASSRGQGRSTEAFF
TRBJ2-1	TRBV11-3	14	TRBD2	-	TGTGCCAGCAGCTTAGCCGGCGGGGGTCATGAGCAGTTCTTC	CASSLAGGGHEQFF
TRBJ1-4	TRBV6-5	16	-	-	TGTGCCAGCAGTTACGGTCCTCAGGAAACTAATGAAAAACTGTTTTTT	CASSYGPQETNEKLFF
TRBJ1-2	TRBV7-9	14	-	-	TGTGCCAGCAGCTGGGGTGGACAGATAAATGGCTACACCTTC	CASSWGGQINGYTF
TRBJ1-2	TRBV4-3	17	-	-	TGCGCCAGCAGCCTAAACCCCCCTTCGGGGGCGGAAAGAGGCTACACCTTC	CASSLNPPSGAERGYTF
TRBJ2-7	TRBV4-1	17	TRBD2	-	TGCGCCAGCAGCCAAGCACTGTTAGCGGGGGGGACCTACGAGCAGTACTTC	CASSQALLAGGTYEQYF
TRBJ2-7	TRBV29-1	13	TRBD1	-	TGCAGCGTTGGGGTGACAGGGTTGCACGAGCAGTACTTC	CSVGVTGLHEQYF
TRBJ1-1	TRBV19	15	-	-	TGTGCCAGTAACACCCTCGAGGCCGGAAGGACTGAAGCTTTCTTT	CASNTLEAGRTEAFF